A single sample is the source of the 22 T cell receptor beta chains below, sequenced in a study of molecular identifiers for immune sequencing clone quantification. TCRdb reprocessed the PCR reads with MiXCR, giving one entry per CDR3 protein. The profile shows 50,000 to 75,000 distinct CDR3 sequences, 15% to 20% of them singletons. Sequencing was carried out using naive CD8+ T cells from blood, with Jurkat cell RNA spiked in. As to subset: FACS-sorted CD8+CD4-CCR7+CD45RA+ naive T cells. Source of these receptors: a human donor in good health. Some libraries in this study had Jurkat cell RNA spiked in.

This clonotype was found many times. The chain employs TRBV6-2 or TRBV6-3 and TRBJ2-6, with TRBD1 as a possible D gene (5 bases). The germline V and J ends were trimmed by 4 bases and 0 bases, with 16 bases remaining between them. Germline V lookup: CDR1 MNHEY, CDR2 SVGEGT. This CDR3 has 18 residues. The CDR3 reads CASSSLRATHSGANVLTF. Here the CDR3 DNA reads TGTGCCAGCAGTTCCCTCAGGGCCACACACTCTGGGGCCAACGTCCTGACTTTC.

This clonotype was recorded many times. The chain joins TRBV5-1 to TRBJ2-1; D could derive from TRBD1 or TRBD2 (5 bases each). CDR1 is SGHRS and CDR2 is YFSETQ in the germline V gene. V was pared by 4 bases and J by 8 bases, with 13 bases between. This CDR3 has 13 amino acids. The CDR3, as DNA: TGCGCCAGCAGCGAGTTCGGGGCCGATGAGCAGTTCTTC. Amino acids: CASSEFGADEQFF.

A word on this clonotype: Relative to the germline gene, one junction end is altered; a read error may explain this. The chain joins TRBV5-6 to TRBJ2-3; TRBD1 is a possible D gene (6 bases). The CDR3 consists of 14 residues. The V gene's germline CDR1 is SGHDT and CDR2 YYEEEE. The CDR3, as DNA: TGTGCCAGCAGCGACAGGTTTTTCACAGATACGCAGTGTTTT. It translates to CASSDRFFTDTQCF.

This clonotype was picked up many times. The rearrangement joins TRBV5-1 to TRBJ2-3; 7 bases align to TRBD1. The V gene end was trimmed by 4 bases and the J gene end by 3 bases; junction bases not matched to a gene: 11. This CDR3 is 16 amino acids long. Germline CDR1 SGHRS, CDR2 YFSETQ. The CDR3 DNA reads TGCGCCAGCAGCCTACAGGGGTCCGTTTGGACAGATACGCAGTATTTT. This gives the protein CASSLQGSVWTDTQYF.

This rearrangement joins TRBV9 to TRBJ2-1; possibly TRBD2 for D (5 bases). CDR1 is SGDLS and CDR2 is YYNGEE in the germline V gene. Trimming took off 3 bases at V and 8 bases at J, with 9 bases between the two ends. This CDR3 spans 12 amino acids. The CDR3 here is CASSGLSDEQFF. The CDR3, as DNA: TGTGCCAGCAGCGGACTAAGCGATGAGCAGTTCTTC.

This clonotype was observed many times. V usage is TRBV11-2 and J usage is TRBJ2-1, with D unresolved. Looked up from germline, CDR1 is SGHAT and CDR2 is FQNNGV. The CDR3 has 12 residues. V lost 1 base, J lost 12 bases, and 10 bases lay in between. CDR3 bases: TGTGCCAGCAGCTTAGGGACGTCTGTGCAGTTCTTC. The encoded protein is CASSLGTSVQFF.

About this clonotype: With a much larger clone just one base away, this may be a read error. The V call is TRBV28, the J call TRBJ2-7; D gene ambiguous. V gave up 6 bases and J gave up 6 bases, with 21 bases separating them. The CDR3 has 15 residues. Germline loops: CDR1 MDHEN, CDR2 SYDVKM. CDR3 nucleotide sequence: TGTGCCAGCAGCTTACACGTGGGGTTTGTTTTCGAGCAGTACTTC. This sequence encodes CASSLHVGFVFEQYF.

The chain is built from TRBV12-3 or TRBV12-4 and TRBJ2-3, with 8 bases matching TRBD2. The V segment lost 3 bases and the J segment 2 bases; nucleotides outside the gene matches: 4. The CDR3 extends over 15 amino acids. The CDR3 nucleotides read TGTGCCAGCAGTTTTCGGCGGGAGGCCACAGATACGCAGTATTTT. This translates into CASSFRREATDTQYF.

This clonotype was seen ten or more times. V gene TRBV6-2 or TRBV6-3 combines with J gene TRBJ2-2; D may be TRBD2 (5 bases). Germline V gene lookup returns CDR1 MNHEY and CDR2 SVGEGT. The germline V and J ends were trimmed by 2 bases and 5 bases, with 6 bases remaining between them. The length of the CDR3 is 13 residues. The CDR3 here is CASSYGGTGELFF. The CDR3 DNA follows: TGTGCCAGCAGTTACGGCGGGACCGGGGAGCTGTTTTTT.

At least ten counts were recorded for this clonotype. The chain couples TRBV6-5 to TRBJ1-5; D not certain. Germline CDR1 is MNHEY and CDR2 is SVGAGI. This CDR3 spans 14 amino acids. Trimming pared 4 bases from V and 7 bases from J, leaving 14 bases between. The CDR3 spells CASSSDSYRQPQHF. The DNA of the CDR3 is TGTGCCAGCAGTTCTGACTCGTATCGGCAGCCCCAGCATTTT.

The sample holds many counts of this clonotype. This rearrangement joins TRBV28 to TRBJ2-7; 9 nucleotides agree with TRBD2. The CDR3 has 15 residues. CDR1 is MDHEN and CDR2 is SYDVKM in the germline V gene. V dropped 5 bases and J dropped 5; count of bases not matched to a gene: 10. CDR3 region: CASSPLAGPANEQYF. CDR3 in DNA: TGTGCCAGCAGTCCGCTAGCGGGACCTGCTAACGAGCAGTACTTC.

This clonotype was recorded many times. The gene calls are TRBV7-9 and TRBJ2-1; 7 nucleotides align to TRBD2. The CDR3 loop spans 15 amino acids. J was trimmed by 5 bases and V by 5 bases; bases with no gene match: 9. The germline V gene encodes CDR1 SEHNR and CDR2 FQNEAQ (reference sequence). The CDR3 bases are TGTGCCAGCAGCCTAGGGTACGGGAGGCACAATGAGCAGTTCTTC. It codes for CASSLGYGRHNEQFF.

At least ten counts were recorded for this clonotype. The CDR3 here is CASSWASGRNTGELFF. CDR3 DNA: TGTGCCAGCAGTTGGGCTAGCGGGAGGAACACCGGGGAGCTGTTTTTT. The chain employs TRBV6-6 and TRBJ2-2, with 10 bases that match TRBD2. Losses at the gene ends were 4 bases for V and 1 base for J; bases not matched to a gene: 3. Looked up from germline, CDR1 is MNHNY and CDR2 is SVGAGI (reference sequence). This CDR3 contains 16 residues.

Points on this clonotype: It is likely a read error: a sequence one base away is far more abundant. CDR3 bases: TGTGCCAGCAGTTTAGGACAGGGCTACGAGCAGTGCTTC. It codes for CASSLGQGYEQCF. This rearrangement joins TRBV27 to TRBJ2-7, with 8 bases aligning to TRBD1. This CDR3 has 13 residues. The germline V gene encodes CDR1 MNHEY and CDR2 SMNVEV (reference sequence).

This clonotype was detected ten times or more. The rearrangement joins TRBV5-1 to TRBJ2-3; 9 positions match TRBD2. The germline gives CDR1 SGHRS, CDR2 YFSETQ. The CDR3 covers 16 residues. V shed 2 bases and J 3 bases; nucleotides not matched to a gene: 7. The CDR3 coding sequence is TGCGCCAGCAGCTTTCTCGCGGGAGGGCCGACAGATACGCAGTATTTT. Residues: CASSFLAGGPTDTQYF.

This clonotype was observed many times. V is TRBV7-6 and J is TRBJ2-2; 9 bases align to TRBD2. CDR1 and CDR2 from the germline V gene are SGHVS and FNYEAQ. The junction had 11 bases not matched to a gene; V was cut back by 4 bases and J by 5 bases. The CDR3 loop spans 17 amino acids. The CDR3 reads CASSSPRAGGETGELFF. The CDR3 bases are TGTGCCAGCAGCTCGCCGAGGGCGGGAGGGGAAACCGGGGAGCTGTTTTTT.

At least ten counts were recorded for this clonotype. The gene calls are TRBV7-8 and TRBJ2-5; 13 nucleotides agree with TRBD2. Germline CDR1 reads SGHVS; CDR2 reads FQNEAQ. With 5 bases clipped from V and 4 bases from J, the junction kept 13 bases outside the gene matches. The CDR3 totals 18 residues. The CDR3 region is CASSPSRTSGREGETQYF. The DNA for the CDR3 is TGTGCCAGCAGCCCGTCCCGGACTAGCGGGAGAGAGGGAGAGACCCAGTACTTC.

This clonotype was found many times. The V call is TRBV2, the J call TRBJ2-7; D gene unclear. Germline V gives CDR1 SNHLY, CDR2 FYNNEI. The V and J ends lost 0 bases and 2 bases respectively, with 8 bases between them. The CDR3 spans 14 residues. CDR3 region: CASSEAPGPYEQYF. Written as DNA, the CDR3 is TGTGCCAGCAGTGAAGCGCCCGGACCCTACGAGCAGTACTTC. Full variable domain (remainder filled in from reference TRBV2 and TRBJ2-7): EPEVTQTPSHQVTQMGQEVILRCVPISNHLYFYWYRQILGQKVEFLVSFYNNEISEKSEIFDDQFSVERPDGSNFTLKIRSTKLEDSAMYFCASSEAPGPYEQYFGPGTRLTVT.

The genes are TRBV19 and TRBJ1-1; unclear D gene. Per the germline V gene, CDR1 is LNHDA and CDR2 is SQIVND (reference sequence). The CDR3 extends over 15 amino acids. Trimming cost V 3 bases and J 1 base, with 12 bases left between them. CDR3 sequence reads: CASSMWVAQNTEAFF. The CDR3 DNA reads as TGTGCCAGTAGTATGTGGGTTGCCCAGAACACTGAAGCTTTCTTT.

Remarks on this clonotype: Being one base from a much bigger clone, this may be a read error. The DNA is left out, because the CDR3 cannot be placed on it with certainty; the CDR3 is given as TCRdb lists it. CDR3 protein: CASSFGIGNSPLRF. This rearrangement joins TRBV5-3 to TRBJ1-6. TRBV5-3 is sorted into the ORF group, with uncertain function. From its first to its last residue, the CDR3 has 14 amino acids.

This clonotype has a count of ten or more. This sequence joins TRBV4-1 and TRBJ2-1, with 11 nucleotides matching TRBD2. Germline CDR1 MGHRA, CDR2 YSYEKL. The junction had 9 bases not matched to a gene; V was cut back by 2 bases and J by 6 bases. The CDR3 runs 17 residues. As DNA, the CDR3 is TGCGCCAGCAGCCAAAGGCTAGCGGGAGGAGTGGGCAATGAGCAGTTCTTC. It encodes CASSQRLAGGVGNEQFF.

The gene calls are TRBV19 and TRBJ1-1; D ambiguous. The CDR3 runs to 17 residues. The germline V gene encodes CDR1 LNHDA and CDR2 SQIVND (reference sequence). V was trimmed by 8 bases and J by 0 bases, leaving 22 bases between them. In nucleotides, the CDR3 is TGTGCCAGTCGTCACCGATACGATACAGATTTGAACACTGAAGCTTTCTTT. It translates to CASRHRYDTDLNTEAFF.